This record covers a single T cell receptor beta chain. Antigen: not known. The data originate from a study of T cells in localized non-small cell lung cancer. The study's findings and limits: Exceeding tumor, uninvolved adjacent lung had the highest T cell clonality. A median approximately 59 of the top 100 tumor clones appeared in adjacent lung. Heterogeneity within the tumor remains possible, as just one region underwent sequencing.

V shed 7 bases, J shed 3 bases, and the junction held 6 bases outside the gene matches. There are 15 residues in the CDR3. Per germline, CDR1 MNHNS and CDR2 SASEGT. The assay was immunoSEQ multiplex PCR, and TCRdb's table has in-frame clones only and misses some. This repertoire shows over 40,000 clones, 86% found once; its top ten account for around 7%. The source of this sequence is a woman aged 18 to 50 with stage III lung adenocarcinoma. The V call is TRBV6-1, the J call TRBJ2-3; 11 nucleotides line up with TRBD2. This specimen was peripheral blood, taken before any cancer treatment. CDR3 nucleotides: TGTGCCAGCACCCGCGGGACTAGCGGTACAGATACGCAGTATTTT. Its translation is CASTRGTSGTDTQYF.